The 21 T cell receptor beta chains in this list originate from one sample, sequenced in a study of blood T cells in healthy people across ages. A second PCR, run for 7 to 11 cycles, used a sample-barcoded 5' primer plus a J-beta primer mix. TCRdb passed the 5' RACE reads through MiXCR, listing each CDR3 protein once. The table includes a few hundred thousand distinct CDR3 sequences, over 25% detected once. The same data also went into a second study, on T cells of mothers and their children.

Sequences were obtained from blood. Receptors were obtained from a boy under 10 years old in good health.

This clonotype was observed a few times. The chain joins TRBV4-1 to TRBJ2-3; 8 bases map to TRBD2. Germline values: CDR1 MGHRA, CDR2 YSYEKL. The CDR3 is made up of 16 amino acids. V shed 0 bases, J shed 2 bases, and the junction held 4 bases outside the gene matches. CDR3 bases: TGCGCCAGCAGCCAAGATACGGGGGGGTTCACAGATACGCAGTATTTT. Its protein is CASSQDTGGFTDTQYF.

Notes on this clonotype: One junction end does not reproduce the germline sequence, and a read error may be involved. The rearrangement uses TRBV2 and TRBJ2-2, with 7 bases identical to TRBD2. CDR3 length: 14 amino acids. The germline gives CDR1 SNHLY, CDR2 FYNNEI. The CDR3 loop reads CTSSGRAYTGELFF. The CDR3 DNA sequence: TGTACCAGCAGTGGGAGGGCATACACCGGGGAGCTGTTTTTT.

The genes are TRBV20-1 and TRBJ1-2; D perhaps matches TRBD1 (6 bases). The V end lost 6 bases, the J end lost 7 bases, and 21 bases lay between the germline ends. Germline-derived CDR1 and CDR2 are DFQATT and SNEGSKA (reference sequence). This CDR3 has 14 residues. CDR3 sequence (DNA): TGCAGTGCCCCCCCCAAAGGGACAAATAGTGGCTACACCTTC. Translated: CSAPPKGTNSGYTF.

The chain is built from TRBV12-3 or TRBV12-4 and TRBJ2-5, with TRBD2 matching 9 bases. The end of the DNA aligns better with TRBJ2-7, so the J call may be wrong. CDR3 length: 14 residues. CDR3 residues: CASSQGAGGDEQYF. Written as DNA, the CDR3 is TGTGCCAGCAGCCAAGGTGCGGGAGGGGACGAGCAGTACTTC.

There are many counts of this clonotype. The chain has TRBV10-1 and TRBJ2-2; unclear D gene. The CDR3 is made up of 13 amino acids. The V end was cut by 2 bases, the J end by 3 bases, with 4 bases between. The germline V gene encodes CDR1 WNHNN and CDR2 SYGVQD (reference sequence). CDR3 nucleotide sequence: TGCGCCAGCAGTGAGCGGGACACCGGGGAGCTGTTTTTT. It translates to CASSERDTGELFF.

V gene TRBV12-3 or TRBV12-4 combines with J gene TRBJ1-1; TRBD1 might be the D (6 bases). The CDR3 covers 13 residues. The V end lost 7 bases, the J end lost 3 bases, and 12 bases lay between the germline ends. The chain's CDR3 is CASTAGAYTEAFF. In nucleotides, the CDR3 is TGTGCCAGCACCGCGGGGGCCTACACTGAAGCTTTCTTT.

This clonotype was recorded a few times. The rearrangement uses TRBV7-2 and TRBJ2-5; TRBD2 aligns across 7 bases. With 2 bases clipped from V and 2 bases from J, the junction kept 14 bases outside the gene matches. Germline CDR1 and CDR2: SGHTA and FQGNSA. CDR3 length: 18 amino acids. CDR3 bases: TGTGCCAGCAGCTTAAGGGGCGGACAACGGCGGGGGCAAGAGACCCAGTACTTC. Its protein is CASSLRGGQRRGQETQYF.

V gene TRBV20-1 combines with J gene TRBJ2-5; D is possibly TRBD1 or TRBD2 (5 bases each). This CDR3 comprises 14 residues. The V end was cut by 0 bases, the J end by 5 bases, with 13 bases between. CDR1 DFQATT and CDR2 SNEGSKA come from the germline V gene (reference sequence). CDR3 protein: CSARDRPGRETQYF. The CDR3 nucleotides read TGCAGTGCTAGAGACCGCCCGGGGCGGGAGACCCAGTACTTC.

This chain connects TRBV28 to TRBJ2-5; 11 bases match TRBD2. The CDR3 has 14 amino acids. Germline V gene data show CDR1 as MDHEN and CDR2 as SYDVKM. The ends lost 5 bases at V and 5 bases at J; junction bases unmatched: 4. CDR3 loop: CASSPTSGTETQYF. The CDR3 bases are TGTGCCAGCAGTCCGACTAGCGGGACGGAGACCCAGTACTTC.

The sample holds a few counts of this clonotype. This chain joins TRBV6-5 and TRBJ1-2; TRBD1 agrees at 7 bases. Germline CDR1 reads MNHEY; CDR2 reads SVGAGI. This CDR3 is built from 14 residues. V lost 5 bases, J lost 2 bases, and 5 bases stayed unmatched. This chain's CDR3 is CASSAVGQNYGYTF. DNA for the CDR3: TGTGCCAGCAGTGCGGTGGGACAGAACTATGGCTACACCTTC.

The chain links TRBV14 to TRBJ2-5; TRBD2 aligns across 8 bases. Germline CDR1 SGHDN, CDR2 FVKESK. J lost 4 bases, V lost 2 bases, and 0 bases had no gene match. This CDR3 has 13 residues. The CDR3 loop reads CASSQSGRETQYF. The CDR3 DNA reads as TGTGCCAGCAGCCAAAGCGGGAGAGAGACCCAGTACTTC.

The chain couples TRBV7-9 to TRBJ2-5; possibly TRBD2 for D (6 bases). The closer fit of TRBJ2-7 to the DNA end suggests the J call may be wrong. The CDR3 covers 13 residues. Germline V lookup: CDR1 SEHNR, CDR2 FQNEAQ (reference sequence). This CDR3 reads CASSPRLVLEQYF. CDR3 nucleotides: TGTGCCAGCAGCCCGCGACTAGTTCTCGAGCAGTACTTC.

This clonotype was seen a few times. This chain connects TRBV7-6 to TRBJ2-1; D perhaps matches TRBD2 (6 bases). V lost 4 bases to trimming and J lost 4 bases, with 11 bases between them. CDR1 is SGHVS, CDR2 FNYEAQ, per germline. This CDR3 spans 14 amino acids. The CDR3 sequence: CASSSSGPYNEQFF. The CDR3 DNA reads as TGTGCCAGCAGCTCGAGCGGGCCTTACAATGAGCAGTTCTTC.

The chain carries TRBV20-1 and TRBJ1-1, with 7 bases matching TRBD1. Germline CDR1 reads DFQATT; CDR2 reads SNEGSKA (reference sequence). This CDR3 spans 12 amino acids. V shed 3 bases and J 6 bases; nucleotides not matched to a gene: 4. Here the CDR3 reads CSARTGLAEAFF. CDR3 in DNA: TGCAGTGCTAGGACAGGGCTGGCTGAAGCTTTCTTT.

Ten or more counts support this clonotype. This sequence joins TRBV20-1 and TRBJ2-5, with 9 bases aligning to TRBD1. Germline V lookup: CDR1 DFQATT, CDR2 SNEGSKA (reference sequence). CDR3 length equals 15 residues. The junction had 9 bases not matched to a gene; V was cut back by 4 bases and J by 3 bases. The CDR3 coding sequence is TGCAGTGCTAACCGTAGGACAGGGGCGGAAGAGACCCAGTACTTC. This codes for CSANRRTGAEETQYF.

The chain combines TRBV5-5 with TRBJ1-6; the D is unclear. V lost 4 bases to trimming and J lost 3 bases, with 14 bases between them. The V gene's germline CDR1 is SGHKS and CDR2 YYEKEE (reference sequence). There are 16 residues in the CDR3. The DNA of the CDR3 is TGTGCCAGCAGCCGGATACCCCTGGGCTATAATTCACCCCTCCACTTT. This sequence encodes CASSRIPLGYNSPLHF.

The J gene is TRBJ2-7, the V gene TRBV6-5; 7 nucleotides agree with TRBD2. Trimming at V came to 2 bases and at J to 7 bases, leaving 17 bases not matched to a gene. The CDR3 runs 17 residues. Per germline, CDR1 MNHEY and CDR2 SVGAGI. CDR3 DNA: TGTGCCAGCAGTTACGACAGAGAGGGGACTACCTTTGAGGAGCAGTACTTC. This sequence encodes CASSYDREGTTFEEQYF.

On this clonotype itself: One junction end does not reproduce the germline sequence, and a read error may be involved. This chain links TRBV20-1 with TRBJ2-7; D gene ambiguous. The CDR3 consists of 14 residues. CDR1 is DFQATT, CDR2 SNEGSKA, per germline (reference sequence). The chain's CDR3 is CSARELLSSYEQYF. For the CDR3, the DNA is TGCAGTGCCAGAGAGCTTCTGAGCTCCTACGAGCAGTACTTC.

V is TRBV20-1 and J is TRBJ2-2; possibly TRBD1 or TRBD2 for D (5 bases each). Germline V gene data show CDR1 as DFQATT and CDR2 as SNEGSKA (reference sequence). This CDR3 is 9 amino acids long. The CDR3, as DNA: TGCAGCCCCGGGACCAAGCTGTTTTTT. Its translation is CSPGTKLFF.

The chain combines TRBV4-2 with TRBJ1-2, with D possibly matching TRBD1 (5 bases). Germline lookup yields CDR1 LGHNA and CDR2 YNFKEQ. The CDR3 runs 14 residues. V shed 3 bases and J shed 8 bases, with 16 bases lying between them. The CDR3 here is CASSHIGQGGGYTF. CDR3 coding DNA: TGTGCCAGCAGCCACATCGGGCAGGGAGGCGGCTACACCTTC.

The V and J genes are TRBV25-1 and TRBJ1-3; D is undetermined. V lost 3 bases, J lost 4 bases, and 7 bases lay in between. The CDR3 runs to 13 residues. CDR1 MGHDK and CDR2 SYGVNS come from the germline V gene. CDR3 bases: TGTGCCAGCAGTGAGGGTTGGGGAAACACCATATATTTT. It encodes CASSEGWGNTIYF.